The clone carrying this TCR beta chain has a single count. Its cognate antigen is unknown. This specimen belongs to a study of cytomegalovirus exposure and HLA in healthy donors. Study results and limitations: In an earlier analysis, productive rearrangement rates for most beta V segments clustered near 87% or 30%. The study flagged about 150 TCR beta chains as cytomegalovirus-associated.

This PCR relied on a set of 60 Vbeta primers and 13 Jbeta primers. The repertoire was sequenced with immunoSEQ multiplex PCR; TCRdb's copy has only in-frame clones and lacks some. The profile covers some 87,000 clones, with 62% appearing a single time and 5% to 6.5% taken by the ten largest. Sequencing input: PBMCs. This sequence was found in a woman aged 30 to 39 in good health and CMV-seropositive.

The DNA for the CDR3 is TGTGCCAGCAGCGTATTGACAGGGGCCTATGGCTACACCTTC. Amino acids: CASSVLTGAYGYTF. V and J are TRBV9 and TRBJ1-2, with TRBD1 matching 8 bases. The CDR3 totals 14 residues. CDR1 is SGDLS, CDR2 YYNGEE, per germline. V shed 1 base, J shed 4 bases, and the junction held 3 bases outside the gene matches.